These T cell receptor beta chains were read from a single sample in a study of beta chain features in type 1 diabetes. Clones were sequenced by immunoSEQ multiplex PCR, and TCRdb holds only the in-frame ones, with some missing. The sample lists more than 350,000 clones; 11% were seen once. The source material was naive CD4+ T cells from blood. These receptors all stem from a woman under 30 in good health. The CDR3 runs from the conserved cysteine through the conserved F or W. The D gene is left open where the match is weak. A clone size is listed for some rows: how often the clone was seen (once, few, many), or a class if it is expanded.

J gene,D gene,clone size,V gene,CDR3 protein,CDR3 DNA
TRBJ2-7,TRBD2,few,TRBV5-1,CASSSSGRVYEQYF,TGCGCCAGCAGCTCCAGCGGGAGGGTCTACGAGCAGTACTTC
TRBJ2-1,TRBD2,.,TRBV4-1,CASKTSGGLEQFF,TGCGCCAGCAAAACTAGCGGGGGGCTTGAGCAGTTCTTC
TRBJ1-1,.,.,TRBV5-1,CASSPARGFEAFF,TGCGCCAGCAGCCCGGCCCGGGGCTTTGAAGCTTTCTTT
TRBJ2-1,.,few,TRBV15,CATSRPGPPVSEQFF,TGTGCCACCAGCAGACCGGGACCACCCGTTAGTGAGCAGTTCTTC
TRBJ2-4,.,few,TRBV7-2,CASSLALRVAKNIQYF,TGTGCCAGCAGCTTAGCGCTGAGGGTAGCCAAAAACATTCAGTACTTC
TRBJ2-1,TRBD1,.,TRBV11-3,CATAGTGDNEQFF,TGTGCCACAGCCGGGACAGGGGACAATGAGCAGTTCTTC
TRBJ2-6,TRBD2,.,TRBV19,CASSPGLAGTGANVLTF,TGTGCCAGTAGTCCGGGACTAGCGGGAACTGGGGCCAACGTCCTGACTTTC
TRBJ1-2,TRBD1,.,TRBV19,CASWHRDSMRYTF,TGTGCCAGTTGGCACCGGGACAGTATGCGCTACACCTTC
TRBJ2-1,.,.,TRBV21-1,CASSKIQNSYNEQFF,TGTGCCAGCAGCAAAATTCAAAACTCCTACAATGAGCAGTTCTTC
TRBJ2-3,TRBD2,.,TRBV4-1,CASSPQKGASGGTDTQYF,TGCGCCAGCAGCCCTCAGAAAGGAGCTAGCGGGGGCACAGATACGCAGTATTTT
TRBJ2-1,TRBD2,.,TRBV5-4,CASSPGSGESYNEQFF,TGTGCCAGCAGTCCCGGTAGCGGGGAATCCTACAATGAGCAGTTCTTC
TRBJ2-3,.,few,TRBV4-2,CASSQDPGVDMADTQYF,TGTGCCAGCAGCCAAGATCCCGGGGTGGATATGGCAGATACGCAGTATTTT
TRBJ2-7,TRBD1,few,TRBV27,CASSLYDRAYEQYF,TGTGCCAGCAGTTTATACGACAGGGCCTACGAGCAGTACTTC
TRBJ2-7,.,.,TRBV25-1,CASRGEYEQYF,TGTGCCAGCAGAGGAGAGTACGAGCAGTACTTC
TRBJ2-7,.,.,TRBV7-2,CASSAPERTSYEQYF,TGTGCCAGCAGCGCGCCTGAGCGAACCTCCTACGAGCAGTACTTC
TRBJ1-3,.,.,TRBV6-5,CASRVSGNTIYF,TGTGCCAGCCGGGTCTCTGGAAACACCATATATTTT
TRBJ2-1,.,few,TRBV9,CASSVRTTNNEQFF,TGTGCCAGCAGCGTAAGGACTACGAACAATGAGCAGTTCTTC
TRBJ2-3,.,.,TRBV7-8,CASSLRGADTQYF,TGTGCCAGCAGCTTAAGGGGGGCGGATACGCAGTATTTT
TRBJ2-1,TRBD2,few,TRBV25-1,CASSSGGRSQFF,TGTGCCAGCAGTTCTGGCGGGAGGTCTCAGTTCTTC
TRBJ2-7,.,few,TRBV14,CASSQRPPYEQYF,TGTGCCAGCAGCCAGCGACCTCCTTACGAGCAGTACTTC
TRBJ1-3,.,few,TRBV28,CASSSVLPPIYF,TGTGCCAGCAGTTCCGTTTTGCCTCCCATATATTTT
TRBJ1-1,.,few,TRBV29-1,CSFCRVGVNTEAFF,TGCAGCTTCTGCAGGGTAGGCGTGAACACTGAAGCTTTCTTT
TRBJ2-1,.,.,TRBV7-9,CASSLGYRVREGSYNEQFF,TGTGCCAGCAGCTTAGGGTACAGGGTCCGAGAGGGCTCCTACAATGAGCAGTTCTTC
TRBJ2-7,TRBD1,.,TRBV18,CASSSSTGGLYEQYF,TGTGCCAGCTCATCGTCTACAGGGGGACTCTACGAGCAGTACTTC
TRBJ1-6,.,few,TRBV9,CASSNEEGQGGSPLHF,TGTGCCAGCAGTAACGAGGAGGGACAAGGGGGTTCACCCCTCCACTTT
TRBJ2-7,.,few,TRBV13,CASRRAGHSYEQYF,TGTGCCAGCAGACGAGCGGGTCACTCCTACGAGCAGTACTTC
TRBJ2-3,.,.,TRBV18,CASSPPGWIAPTDTQYF,TGTGCCAGCTCACCACCGGGTTGGATAGCCCCCACAGATACGCAGTATTTT
TRBJ1-5,.,.,TRBV29-1,CSVEAGPGQPQHF,TGCAGCGTTGAAGCGGGGCCGGGACAGCCCCAGCATTTT
TRBJ1-6,.,few,TRBV7-2,CASRPGGSYNSPLHF,TGTGCCAGCCGCCCTGGGGGTTCATATAATTCACCCCTCCACTTT
TRBJ2-7,.,few,TRBV25-1,CASSPFGGSGYEQYF,TGTGCCAGCAGTCCATTCGGAGGGAGCGGCTACGAGCAGTACTTC
TRBJ2-3,.,few,TRBV7-2,CASSLVAQRPDTQYF,TGTGCCAGCAGCTTAGTAGCCCAGCGCCCGGATACGCAGTATTTT
TRBJ2-3,.,few,TRBV4-3,CASTPQIDYTSTDTQYF,TGCGCCAGCACCCCCCAGATTGACTACACTAGCACAGATACGCAGTATTTT
TRBJ2-2,.,few,TRBV6-4,CASPWVCTNTGELFF,TGTGCCAGTCCTTGGGTTTGCACGAACACCGGGGAGCTGTTTTTT
TRBJ1-2,.,few,TRBV6-5,CASSMTRMRYTF,TGTGCCAGCAGCATGACACGGATGCGCTACACCTTC
TRBJ1-2,.,few,TRBV2,CASSEEGYGYTF,TGTGCCAGCAGTGAAGAGGGGTATGGCTACACCTTC
TRBJ2-1,TRBD1,few,TRBV6-5,CASSPTRQGRNEQFF,TGTGCCAGCAGCCCAACTCGACAGGGTAGGAATGAGCAGTTCTTC
TRBJ2-1,TRBD1,few,TRBV2,CASSEAKGQYNEQFF,TGTGCCAGCAGTGAAGCAAAGGGACAGTACAATGAGCAGTTCTTC
TRBJ2-1,.,few,TRBV29-1,CSGGSSYNEQFF,TGCAGCGGGGGGAGCTCCTACAATGAGCAGTTCTTC
TRBJ2-3,.,.,TRBV5-1,CASSLAGGKAASTDTQYF,TGCGCCAGCAGCTTGGCCGGAGGCAAGGCAGCTAGCACAGATACGCAGTATTTT
TRBJ1-4,.,.,TRBV4-1,CASSPSPGRRATNEKLFF,TGCGCCAGCAGCCCAAGCCCAGGGAGGCGGGCGACTAATGAAAAACTGTTTTTT
TRBJ2-3,.,.,TRBV7-2,CASSLVATGDTQYF,TGTGCCAGCAGCTTAGTTGCGACGGGAGATACGCAGTATTTT
TRBJ2-1,TRBD2,.,TRBV9,CASSVEGLGGNEQFF,TGTGCCAGCAGCGTAGAGGGACTAGGGGGAAATGAGCAGTTCTTC
TRBJ1-1,.,few,TRBV7-9,CASSFSENTEAFF,TGTGCCAGCAGCTTTTCAGAGAACACTGAAGCTTTCTTT
TRBJ1-3,.,few,TRBV7-9,CASSLGRNTIYF,TGTGCCAGCAGCTTAGGGCGAAACACCATATATTTT
TRBJ2-5,TRBD1,.,TRBV4-2,CASSQDSRDRGQETQYF,TGTGCCAGCAGCCAAGATTCCAGGGACAGGGGGCAAGAGACCCAGTACTTC
TRBJ2-5,.,.,TRBV7-9,CASSLGKAETQYF,TGTGCCAGCAGCCTCGGGAAGGCGGAGACCCAGTACTTC
TRBJ2-1,TRBD2,.,TRBV30,CAWSLVAGGDNEQFF,TGTGCCTGGAGTCTGGTAGCGGGAGGGGACAATGAGCAGTTCTTC
TRBJ2-7,TRBD1,.,TRBV18,CASSRDRAVEQYF,TGTGCCAGCTCTCGGGACAGGGCCGTCGAGCAGTACTTC
TRBJ2-7,TRBD2,few,TRBV5-1,CASSTGLAVPHEQYF,TGCGCCAGCAGTACAGGACTAGCTGTGCCTCACGAGCAGTACTTC
TRBJ2-1,.,.,TRBV25-1,CASMGRGRTYNEQFF,TGTGCCAGCATGGGGAGAGGGAGGACTTACAATGAGCAGTTCTTC
TRBJ1-2,.,.,TRBV7-9,CASSFQTYGYTF,TGTGCCAGCAGCTTTCAGACCTATGGCTACACCTTC